This entry lists 26 T cell receptor beta chains sequenced from one sample in a study of blood T cell repertoires in COVID-19. Measured with immunoSEQ multiplex PCR; TCRdb has only the in-frame clones, and not every one. This table has under 250,000 clones, about 85% appearing once. What was sequenced was PBMCs or T cells enriched from blood (not recorded which). The receptors here all came from a man aged 30 to 45 who had recovered from COVID-19.

The rearrangement joins TRBV6-5 to TRBJ1-2, with TRBD1 matching 9 bases. V was clipped by 9 bases and J by 8 bases; unmatched bases: 10. The germline V gene has CDR1 MNHEY and CDR2 SVGAGI. The CDR3 is made up of 13 amino acids. Here the CDR3 reads CASHRGLQGGYTF. The CDR3 coding sequence is TGTGCCAGTCACAGGGGGCTTCAGGGGGGCTACACCTTC.

The V and J genes are TRBV2 and TRBJ2-5; D possibly corresponds to TRBD1 (6 bases). Germline V gives CDR1 SNHLY, CDR2 FYNNEI. The CDR3 runs 11 residues. Trimming removed 7 bases from V and 7 bases from J, with 10 bases in between. The CDR3 region is CASKGVWTQYF. The CDR3 coding sequence is TGTGCCAGCAAGGGGGTTTGGACCCAGTACTTC. Full variable domain (remainder filled in from reference TRBV2 and TRBJ2-5): EPEVTQTPSHQVTQMGQEVILRCVPISNHLYFYWYRQILGQKVEFLVSFYNNEISEKSEIFDDQFSVERPDGSNFTLKIRSTKLEDSAMYFCASKGVWTQYFGPGTRLLVL.

The chain joins TRBV7-2 to TRBJ1-5, with D perhaps matching TRBD1 (6 bases). The CDR3 runs to 14 residues. Per the germline V gene, CDR1 is SGHTA and CDR2 is FQGNSA. The V end was cut by 6 bases, the J end by 2 bases, with 11 bases between. CDR3 protein: CASSYPGGNQPQHF. The CDR3 nucleotides read TGTGCCAGCAGTTACCCAGGGGGCAATCAGCCCCAGCATTTT. Combining the CDR3 with reference TRBV7-2 and TRBJ1-5 gives the whole variable domain GAGVSQSPSNKVTEKGKDVELRCDPISGHTALYWYRQSLGQGLEFLIYFQGNSAPDKSGLPSDRFSAERTGGSVSTLTIQRTQQEDSAVYLCASSYPGGNQPQHFGDGTRLSIL.

CDR3 bases: TGTGCCAGCAGCTTAGCTCCAACCTACGAGCAGTACTTC. Amino acids: CASSLAPTYEQYF. The V and J genes are TRBV7-2 and TRBJ2-7; D not certain. Germline CDR1 and CDR2: SGHTA and FQGNSA. This CDR3 region has 13 residues. V shed 0 bases and J shed 2 bases, with 5 bases lying between them.

This chain joins TRBV5-1 and TRBJ1-1; 8 bases fit TRBD1. The CDR3 is 15 residues long. The J segment lost 4 bases and the V segment lost 7 bases, leaving 12 bases of the junction unmatched. Germline loops: CDR1 SGHRS, CDR2 YFSETQ. CDR3 nucleotides: TGCGCCAGCCGCTACGCGGCAGGGGGCGGCACTGAAGCTTTCTTT. Its protein is CASRYAAGGGTEAFF. Combining the CDR3 with reference TRBV5-1 and TRBJ1-1 gives the whole variable domain KAGVTQTPRYLIKTRGQQVTLSCSPISGHRSVSWYQQTPGQGLQFLFEYFSETQRNKGNFPGRFSGRQFSNSRSEMNVSTLELGDSALYLCASRYAAGGGTEAFFGQGTRLTVV.

J is TRBJ1-5 and V is TRBV21-1; the table gives TRBD1 as D, unverified against the DNA. TRBV21-1 is tagged as a pseudogene. CDR3 length equals 17 residues. The CDR3 is CASSKDFDRGSDQPQHF. CDR3 coding DNA: TGTGCCAGCAGCAAAGATTTTGACAGGGGCAGTGATCAGCCCCAGCATTTT.

The chain has TRBV5-1 and TRBJ2-7; TRBD1 matches 9 bases. Trimming took 3 bases from V and 5 from J; bases not matched to a gene: 3. From germline, CDR1 is SGHRS and CDR2 YFSETQ. The CDR3 runs to 13 residues. In DNA, the CDR3 is TGCGCCAGCAGCTCGGACAGGGGCGACGAGCAGTACTTC. It encodes CASSSDRGDEQYF.

The chain employs TRBV5-1 and TRBJ2-1; 7 nucleotides match TRBD1. This CDR3 is 14 amino acids long. The germline CDR1 and CDR2 sequences are SGHRS and YFSETQ. J lost 6 bases, V lost 7 bases, and 10 bases had no gene match. Written as DNA, the CDR3 is TGCGCCAGCCATCTGACAGGGACGGGCAATGAGCAGTTCTTC. It encodes CASHLTGTGNEQFF.

A single count supports this clone. The chain links TRBV9 to TRBJ1-6; D call uncertain. The CDR3 has 15 amino acids. Trimming stripped 2 bases from V and 6 bases from J, with 12 bases between. The V gene's germline CDR1 is SGDLS and CDR2 YYNGEE. CDR3 sequence reads: CASSVSSASNSPLHF. The CDR3 DNA is TGTGCCAGCAGCGTCTCGTCTGCGAGTAATTCACCCCTCCACTTT.

J is TRBJ1-5 and V is TRBV30; tentatively, D is TRBD1 (6 bases). Trimming took off 5 bases at V and 9 bases at J, with 17 bases between the two ends. CDR1 is GTSNPN and CDR2 is SVGIG in the germline V gene (reference sequence). The CDR3 consists of 13 residues. The CDR3 protein is CAWGNTGLWPQHF. The CDR3 DNA follows: TGTGCCTGGGGGAATACAGGGTTGTGGCCCCAGCATTTT. Looking up the rest from reference TRBV30 and TRBJ1-5 gives the full variable domain: SQTIHQWPATLVQPVGSPLSLECTVEGTSNPNLYWYRQAAGRGLQLLFYSVGIGQISSEVPQNLSASRPQDRQFILSSKKLLLSDSGFYLCAWGNTGLWPQHFGDGTRLSIL.

DNA of the CDR3: TGTGCCAGCAGTTACGGTCGATACACCCACACAGATACGCAGTATTTT. This gives the protein CASSYGRYTHTDTQYF. The chain uses TRBV6-5 and TRBJ2-3; D is undetermined. Germline-derived CDR1 and CDR2 are MNHEY and SVGAGI. The CDR3 spans 16 residues. V shed 2 bases and J shed 2 bases, with 14 bases lying between them.

This rearrangement joins TRBV19 to TRBJ2-1; weak D call: TRBD2 (5 bases). V lost 3 bases, J lost 8 bases, and 14 bases lay in between. CDR3 length equals 14 residues. Germline assignment: CDR1 LNHDA and CDR2 SQIVND (reference sequence). The CDR3 sequence is CASSMWEFGDEQFF. The CDR3 nucleotides read TGTGCCAGTAGTATGTGGGAGTTTGGAGATGAGCAGTTCTTC. The full variable domain, completed using reference TRBV19 and TRBJ2-1, is DGGITQSPKYLFRKEGQNVTLSCEQNLNHDAMYWYRQDPGQGLRLIYYSQIVNDFQKGDIAEGYSVSREKKESFPLTVTSAQKNPTAFYLCASSMWEFGDEQFFGPGTRLTVL.

The chain employs TRBV9 and TRBJ2-6; D is uncertain. Trimming pared 3 bases from V and 2 bases from J, leaving 12 bases between. In germline, CDR1 is SGDLS, CDR2 YYNGEE. This CDR3 comprises 16 residues. The CDR3 nucleotides are TGTGCCAGCAGCGCGCATACAACTACTGGGGCCAACGTCCTGACTTTC. Protein sequence: CASSAHTTTGANVLTF.

V usage is TRBV19 and J usage is TRBJ1-1, with D tentatively TRBD1 (5 bases). CDR1 and CDR2 (germline): LNHDA, SQIVND (reference sequence). V was trimmed by 5 bases and J by 10 bases, leaving 11 bases between them. The CDR3 has 11 residues. CDR3 sequence reads: CASSYQGRAFF. CDR3 DNA: TGTGCCAGTAGTTATCAGGGTCGAGCTTTCTTT.

The chain recombines TRBV29-1 with TRBJ1-3; the match to TRBD1 covers 8 bases. V trimming: 6 bases; J trimming: 0 bases; junction bases outside the gene matches: 7. The CDR3 consists of 15 residues. Germline loops: CDR1 SQVTM, CDR2 ANQGSEA. The CDR3, as DNA: TGCAGCGTGACCGGGACAGGCGCCTCTGGAAACACCATATATTTT. As protein: CSVTGTGASGNTIYF.

About this clone: Other DNA sequences within the sample encode an identical CDR3. The rearrangement joins TRBV2 to TRBJ1-5, with TRBD1 matching over 10 bases. V was pared by 4 bases and J by 6 bases, with 3 bases of the junction left unmatched. The CDR3 contains 14 residues. Germline V gene lookup returns CDR1 SNHLY and CDR2 FYNNEI. CDR3 sequence: CASSGTGGSQPQHF. CDR3 nucleotide sequence: TGTGCCAGCAGTGGGACAGGGGGTAGTCAGCCCCAGCATTTT.

The V and J genes are TRBV10-2 and TRBJ1-1; D remains unclear. Germline values: CDR1 WSHSY, CDR2 SAAADI. Trimming stripped 2 bases from V and 6 bases from J, with 7 bases between. The CDR3 is 12 amino acids. CDR3 nucleotides: TGCGCCAGCAGTGAGGTCCAGGCTGAAGCTTTCTTT. Translating it yields CASSEVQAEAFF.

The chain carries TRBV28 and TRBJ1-5; a weak D match, TRBD1 (6 bases). This CDR3 is 15 amino acids long. Germline assignment: CDR1 MDHEN and CDR2 SYDVKM. Trimming shortened V by 8 bases and J by 3 bases, and 17 bases separated the two germline ends. CDR3 coding DNA: TGTGCCAGCGAAACTATTGACAGGAACAATCAGCCCCAGCATTTT. Translation: CASETIDRNNQPQHF. The entire variable domain, with the rest obtained from reference TRBV28 and TRBJ1-5, is as follows: DVKVTQSSRYLVKRTGEKVFLECVQDMDHENMFWYRQDPGLGLRLIYFSYDVKMKEKGDIPEGYSVSREKKERFSLILESASTNQTSMYLCASETIDRNNQPQHFGDGTRLSIL.

V gene TRBV5-1 combines with J gene TRBJ1-1, with TRBD1 identical over 8 bases. V gave up 4 bases and J gave up 6 bases; unmatched junction bases: 8. The CDR3 length is 14 residues. Germline V gives CDR1 SGHRS, CDR2 YFSETQ. This CDR3 is CASSGQGGMAEAFF. The CDR3 DNA reads TGCGCCAGCAGCGGACAGGGTGGAATGGCTGAAGCTTTCTTT. The full variable domain, completed using reference TRBV5-1 and TRBJ1-1, is KAGVTQTPRYLIKTRGQQVTLSCSPISGHRSVSWYQQTPGQGLQFLFEYFSETQRNKGNFPGRFSGRQFSNSRSEMNVSTLELGDSALYLCASSGQGGMAEAFFGQGTRLTVV.

The rearrangement uses TRBV7-9 and TRBJ2-7, with 9 bases identical to TRBD1. Germline V gives CDR1 SEHNR, CDR2 FQNEAQ (reference sequence). The CDR3 contains 18 residues. With V trimmed by 1 base and J by 7 bases, 17 bases remained unmatched. The CDR3 bases are TGTGCCAGCAGCTTAGTAACTGGGACAGGGCGGGGTACGGATGAGCAGTACTTC. It translates to CASSLVTGTGRGTDEQYF.

CDR3 amino acids: CASSLRLAQGETQYF. CDR3 bases: TGCGCCAGCAGCCTGAGACTAGCACAAGGGGAGACCCAGTACTTC. The chain recombines TRBV5-1 with TRBJ2-5; 7 nucleotides line up with TRBD2. Germline CDR1 SGHRS, CDR2 YFSETQ. The CDR3 runs 15 residues. The V segment lost 4 bases and the J segment 5 bases; nucleotides outside the gene matches: 11.

The rearrangement joins TRBV9 to TRBJ1-3; D ambiguous. Germline loops: CDR1 SGDLS, CDR2 YYNGEE. V was shortened by 0 bases and J by 0 bases, with 7 bases between the two germline ends. The CDR3 sequence is 15 residues long. The DNA of the CDR3 is TGTGCCAGCAGCGTAGGGCATTCCTCTGGAAACACCATATATTTT. This sequence encodes CASSVGHSSGNTIYF.

J is TRBJ1-5 and V is TRBV19; 7 bases are a match to TRBD1. The CDR3 runs to 15 residues. CDR1 LNHDA and CDR2 SQIVND come from the germline V gene (reference sequence). The J segment lost 6 bases and the V segment lost 3 bases, leaving 8 bases of the junction unmatched. CDR3 bases: TGTGCCAGTAGTATCTTCCAGGGGGTGGGTCAGCCCCAGCATTTT. Residues: CASSIFQGVGQPQHF.

In nucleotides, the CDR3 is TGTGCCAGCAGCCAAGATTGGCAGGGTAGCGAGCAGTACTTC. It specifies CASSQDWQGSEQYF. This chain links TRBV4-2 with TRBJ2-7, with TRBD1 as a possible D gene (5 bases). The CDR3 runs to 14 residues. Looked up from germline, CDR1 is LGHNA and CDR2 is YNFKEQ. The V end was cut by 0 bases, the J end by 6 bases, with 12 bases between.

The V and J genes are TRBV30 and TRBJ2-3, with no clear D. Germline V gene lookup returns CDR1 GTSNPN and CDR2 SVGIG (reference sequence). The CDR3 runs 13 residues. Trimming stripped 0 bases from V and 4 bases from J, with 8 bases between. The CDR3 reads CAWSVPPADTQYF. The CDR3 nucleotides are TGTGCCTGGAGTGTTCCCCCGGCAGATACGCAGTATTTT.

The chain uses TRBV7-9 and TRBJ2-1, with D perhaps TRBD2 (6 bases). The length of the CDR3 is 15 residues. The V gene lost 5 bases and the J gene lost 4 bases, with 15 bases spanning the gap. Germline V gives CDR1 SEHNR, CDR2 FQNEAQ (reference sequence). The CDR3 loop is CASSLRGSGYNEQFF. DNA of the CDR3: TGTGCCAGCAGCCTCCGTGGTAGCGGATACAATGAGCAGTTCTTC. Filled out from reference TRBV7-9 and TRBJ2-1, the complete variable domain reads DTGVSQNPRHKITKRGQNVTFRCDPISEHNRLYWYRQTLGQGPEFLTYFQNEAQLEKSRLLSDRFSAERPKGSFSTLEIQRTEQGDSAMYLCASSLRGSGYNEQFFGPGTRLTVL.